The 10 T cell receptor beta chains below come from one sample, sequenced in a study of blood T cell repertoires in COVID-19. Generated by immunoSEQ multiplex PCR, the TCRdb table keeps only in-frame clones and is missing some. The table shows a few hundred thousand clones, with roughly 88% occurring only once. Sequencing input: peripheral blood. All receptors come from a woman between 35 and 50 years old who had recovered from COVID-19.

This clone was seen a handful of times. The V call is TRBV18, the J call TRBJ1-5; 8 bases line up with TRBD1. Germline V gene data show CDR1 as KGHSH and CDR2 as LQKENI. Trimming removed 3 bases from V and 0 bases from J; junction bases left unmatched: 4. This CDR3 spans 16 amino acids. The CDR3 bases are TGTGCCAGCTCACCGGGGACAGGCTATAGCAATCAGCCCCAGCATTTT. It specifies CASSPGTGYSNQPQHF.

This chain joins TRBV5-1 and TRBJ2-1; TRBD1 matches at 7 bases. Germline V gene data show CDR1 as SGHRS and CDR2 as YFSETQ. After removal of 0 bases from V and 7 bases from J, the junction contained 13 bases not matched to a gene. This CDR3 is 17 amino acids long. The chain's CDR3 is CASSLEIDLSGGNEQFF. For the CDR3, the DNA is TGCGCCAGCAGCTTGGAGATTGACCTTTCAGGGGGAAATGAGCAGTTCTTC.

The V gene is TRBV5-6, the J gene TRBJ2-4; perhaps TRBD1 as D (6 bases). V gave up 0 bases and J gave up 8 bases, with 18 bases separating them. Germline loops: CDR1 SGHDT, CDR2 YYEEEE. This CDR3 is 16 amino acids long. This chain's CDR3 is CASSLGVRQGYDIQYF. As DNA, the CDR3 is TGTGCCAGCAGCTTGGGGGTTCGGCAGGGGTACGACATTCAGTACTTC.

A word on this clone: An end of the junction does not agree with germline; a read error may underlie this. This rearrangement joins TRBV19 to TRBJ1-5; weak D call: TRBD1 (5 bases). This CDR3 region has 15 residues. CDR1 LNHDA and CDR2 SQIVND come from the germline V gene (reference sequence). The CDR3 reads CASSIGAGRNQPQHF. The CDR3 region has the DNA TGTGCCAGTAGCATAGGCGCGGGGCGCAATCAGCCCCAGCATTTT.

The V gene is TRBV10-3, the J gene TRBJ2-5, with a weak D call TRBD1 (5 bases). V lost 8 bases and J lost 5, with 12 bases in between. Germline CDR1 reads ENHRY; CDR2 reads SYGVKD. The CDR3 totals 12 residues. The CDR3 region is CAIGRAEETQYF. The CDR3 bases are TGTGCCATCGGCAGGGCCGAGGAGACCCAGTACTTC.

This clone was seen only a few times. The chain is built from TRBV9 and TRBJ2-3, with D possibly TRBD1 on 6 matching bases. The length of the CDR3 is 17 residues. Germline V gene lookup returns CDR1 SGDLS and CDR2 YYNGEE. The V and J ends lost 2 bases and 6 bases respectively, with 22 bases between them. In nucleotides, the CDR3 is TGTGCCAGCAGCGTTGACACAGGGTTGGCATTTGAGGATACGCAGTATTTT. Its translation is CASSVDTGLAFEDTQYF.

The CDR3 sequence: CASSKARWRGLMEKNTGELFF. The CDR3 coding sequence is TGTGCCAGCAGCAAAGCGCGTTGGCGGGGCCTGATGGAAAAGAACACCGGGGAGCTGTTTTTT. This rearrangement joins TRBV21-1 to TRBJ2-2; the table's D call of TRBD2 was not tested on the DNA. TRBV21-1 is designated a pseudogene. CDR3 size: 21 residues.

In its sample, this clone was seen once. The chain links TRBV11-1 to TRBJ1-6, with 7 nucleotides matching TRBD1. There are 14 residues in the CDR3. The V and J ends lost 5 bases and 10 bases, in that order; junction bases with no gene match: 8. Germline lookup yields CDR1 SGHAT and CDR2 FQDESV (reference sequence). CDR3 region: CASSKTGMESPLHF. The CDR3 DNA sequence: TGTGCCAGCAGCAAGACAGGGATGGAATCACCCCTCCACTTT. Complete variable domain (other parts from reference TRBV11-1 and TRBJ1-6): EAEVAQSPRYKITEKSQAVAFWCDPISGHATLYWYRQILGQGPELLVQFQDESVVDDSQLPKDRFSAERLKGVDSTLKIQPAELGDSAMYLCASSKTGMESPLHFGNGTRLTVT.

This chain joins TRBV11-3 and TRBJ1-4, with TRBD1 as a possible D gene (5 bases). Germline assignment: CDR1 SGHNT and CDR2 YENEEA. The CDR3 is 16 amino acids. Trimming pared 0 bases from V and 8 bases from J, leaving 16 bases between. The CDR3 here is CASSLDQGAQREKLFF. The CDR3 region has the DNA TGTGCCAGCAGCTTAGATCAAGGGGCCCAACGGGAAAAACTGTTTTTT.

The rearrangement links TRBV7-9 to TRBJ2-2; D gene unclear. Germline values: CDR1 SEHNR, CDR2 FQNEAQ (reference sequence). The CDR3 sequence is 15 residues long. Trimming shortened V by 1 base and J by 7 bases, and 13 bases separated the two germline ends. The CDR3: CASSLVLEYGGELFF. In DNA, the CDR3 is TGTGCCAGCAGCTTAGTTCTCGAGTACGGCGGGGAGCTGTTTTTT.